Sequencing of this T cell receptor beta chain was carried out in a study of blood T cell repertoires in COVID-19 (dated by TCRdb to the early 2020s). General notes on the study: The collaborator samples originated in the United States, Italy and Spain and spanned the acute and convalescent phases of COVID-19. The material from the prospective study consisted of cDNA or gDNA derived from T cells, B-cell-depleted T cells, or PBMCs. Subjects who had been exposed to COVID-19, were actively infected with it, or had recovered from it provided the deeply sampled blood TCRbeta repertoires that made up the dataset. A freely available public database, intended as a resource for researchers studying the immune response to SARS-CoV-2, is where the repertoires were released. The samples were drawn from the first 160 participants of the ongoing ImmuneRACE study and from under 1,500 subjects provided by 6 global collaborators. Nearly every sample came with metadata listing a de-identified subject ID, COVID-19 status, age in years and sex. HLA class I and class II types, where available, came from metadata supplied by the sample provider rather than from assay-based typing.

As to this clone: Its antigen is still unknown. No base-level quality is on record; no much larger clone is a single base apart.

Each collaborating institution followed its own protocols to collect whole blood in K2EDTA tubes. For TCRbeta analysis, collaborators shipped samples as frozen whole blood, isolated PBMCs, or DNA extracted from either of those sample types. TCRbeta CDR3 regions were amplified from genomic DNA using the immunoSEQ Assay, a bias-controlled multiplex PCR. Concerning the study's data processing: Nucleated cell counts per sample were estimated from amplification of reference gene primers within the assay. Sequence reads were collapsed and filtered to measure the absolute abundance of every unique TCRbeta CDR3 rearrangement. For each sample, productive Simpson clonality was calculated as the square root of Simpson's diversity index across productive rearrangements. This immuneACCESS table, as held by TCRdb, lists in-frame sequences with V and J called but not all clones. Of the missing ones, under half trace to an unresolved V gene in checked studies; the others have no known cause. That table gives V, J and clone size, and the DNA gave D and trimming. This sample comprises fewer than 150,000 clones, about 80% of them detected only once. Roughly 6.2% of the sample lies in the top ten.

Overall study results and their limits: The quantity of clinical and demographic metadata differed by source and by participant and was supplied without curation.

CDR1 and CDR2, per the germline V gene, are SGHAT and FQNNGV. V sheds 4 bases and J sheds 7 bases, leaving 19 bases between their ends. Reading from cysteine to phenylalanine, the CDR3 counts 15 amino acids. The DNA shown is the 45-base CDR3, in frame from base 1. The sequence joins TRBV11-2 to TRBJ1-2, with a tentative D gene TRBD1 over 6 matching bases. The sequencing sample was made of peripheral blood. The clonotype originates from a man between 65 and 85 years old with acute or convalescent COVID-19. The CDR3 reads CASSSPGGGASGYTF. At the DNA level, the sequence is TGTGCCAGCAGCTCGCCGGGGGGGGGCGCCTCTGGCTACACCTTC.